Each of the 20 T cell receptor beta chains below was sequenced from the same sample in a study of blood T cell repertoires in COVID-19. Only in-frame clones appear in the TCRdb table, and some are missing; sequencing was by immunoSEQ multiplex PCR. The table shows about 150,000 clones, with 86% occurring only once. Sequenced sample: PBMCs or T cells enriched from blood (not recorded which). The receptor source for this set is a man aged 50 to 60 who had recovered from COVID-19.

J is TRBJ2-7 and V is TRBV5-6; TRBD1 agrees at 8 bases. The CDR3 runs to 15 residues. Per germline, CDR1 SGHDT and CDR2 YYEEEE. V was clipped by 1 base and J by 1 base; unmatched bases: 4. CDR3: CASSLWDRSSYEQYV. The CDR3 nucleotides read TGTGCCAGCAGCTTGTGGGACAGGAGTTCCTACGAGCAGTACGTC.

V and J are TRBV7-3 and TRBJ2-3; 10 bases match TRBD2. Germline loops: CDR1 SGHTA, CDR2 FQGTGA. With 2 bases clipped from V and 1 base from J, the junction kept 3 bases outside the gene matches. This CDR3 contains 16 residues. As DNA, the CDR3 is TGTGCCAGCAGCTTAGGAGCGGGAGGGCGCACAGATACGCAGTATTTT. It codes for CASSLGAGGRTDTQYF.

Notes on this clone: An end of the junction differs from the germline gene, which may be a read error. The V call is TRBV18, the J call TRBJ1-5; D unresolved. In germline, CDR1 is KGHSH, CDR2 LQKENI. The CDR3 loop spans 17 amino acids. DNA of the CDR3: TGTGCCAGCTCCCCACTCGCGGCGGTCAATAGCAATCAGCCCCAGCATTTT. Protein: CASSPLAAVNSNQPQHF.

The chain recombines TRBV2 with TRBJ1-5, with TRBD1 matching 8 bases. Trimming cost V 7 bases and J 5 bases; bases outside gene matches: 7. CDR1 SNHLY and CDR2 FYNNEI come from the germline V gene. The CDR3 spans 14 residues. The CDR3 region has the DNA TGTGCCAGCACCTCGACAGGGGAGGATCAGCCCCAGCATTTT. Protein sequence: CASTSTGEDQPQHF.

This clone was picked up a small number of times. The chain employs TRBV28 and TRBJ1-2; TRBD1 agrees at 9 bases. The CDR3 has 15 residues. Germline trimming cut 5 bases from V and 5 bases from J; bases unmatched to any gene: 9. Germline CDR1 reads MDHEN; CDR2 reads SYDVKM. DNA for the CDR3: TGTGCCAGCAGTGTCCCGACAGGGGGGCAATATGGCTACACCTTC. Protein product: CASSVPTGGQYGYTF.

The chain recombines TRBV5-8 with TRBJ2-3, with D perhaps matching TRBD2 (5 bases). CDR1 and CDR2 (germline): SGHTS, YDEGEE. V lost 1 base to trimming and J lost 10 bases, with 13 bases between them. The CDR3 totals 13 residues. The CDR3 DNA reads as TGTGCCAGCAGCTTGACGGGGTTCAAGGCGCAGTATTTT. Residues: CASSLTGFKAQYF.

CDR3 sequence reads: CASSLRFTDTQYF. For the CDR3, the DNA is TGTGCCAGCAGCTTGCGGTTCACAGATACGCAGTATTTT. V usage is TRBV11-1 and J usage is TRBJ2-3; D ambiguous. Trimming shortened V by 3 bases and J by 2 bases, and 6 bases separated the two germline ends. The CDR3 sequence is 13 residues long. Germline V gene data show CDR1 as SGHAT and CDR2 as FQDESV (reference sequence).

The chain joins TRBV14 to TRBJ2-1; 14 bases match TRBD2. The CDR3 is 16 amino acids. Germline values: CDR1 SGHDN, CDR2 FVKESK. Losses at the gene ends were 0 bases for V and 12 bases for J; bases not matched to a gene: 7. The CDR3 sequence: CASSQEIGTSGSGQFF. The CDR3 DNA is TGTGCCAGCAGCCAAGAAATAGGGACTAGCGGGAGTGGGCAGTTCTTC. The variable domain in full, completed from reference TRBV14 and TRBJ2-1, reads EAGVTQFPSHSVIEKGQTVTLRCDPISGHDNLYWYRRVMGKEIKFLLHFVKESKQDESGMPNNRFLAERTGGTYSTLKVQPAELEDSGVYFCASSQEIGTSGSGQFFGPGTRLTVL.

This sequence joins TRBV5-1 and TRBJ1-4; 9 nucleotides match TRBD1. There are 15 residues in the CDR3. CDR1 SGHRS and CDR2 YFSETQ come from the germline V gene. The V segment lost 4 bases and the J segment 8 bases; nucleotides outside the gene matches: 9. CDR3: CASSPWGDRDEKLFF. In DNA form, the CDR3 reads TGCGCCAGCAGCCCATGGGGGGACAGGGACGAAAAACTGTTTTTT.

The genes are TRBV28 and TRBJ1-5; tentative D call: TRBD1 (5 bases). The CDR3 is made up of 14 amino acids. The germline V and J ends were trimmed by 6 bases and 6 bases, with 15 bases remaining between them. The germline gives CDR1 MDHEN, CDR2 SYDVKM. The CDR3 DNA follows: TGTGCCAGCAGCTTACTACTCCAGGGTCAGCCCCAGCATTTT. Its protein product is CASSLLLQGQPQHF.

J is TRBJ1-4 and V is TRBV4-3; D perhaps matches TRBD1 (5 bases). Germline V CDR1 and CDR2: LGHNA, YSLEER. V dropped 0 bases and J dropped 7 bases, with 9 bases sitting between them. There are 14 residues in the CDR3. CDR3 in amino acids: CASSQDRDPEKLFF. The CDR3 bases are TGCGCCAGCAGCCAAGACAGGGATCCTGAAAAACTGTTTTTT.

The J gene is TRBJ1-1, the V gene TRBV12-5; the D gene is possibly TRBD1 (6 bases). Germline-derived CDR1 and CDR2 are LGHNT and FRNRAP. Trimming stripped 11 bases from V and 5 bases from J, with 18 bases between. The CDR3 covers 13 residues. CDR3 protein: CAVSSGQGTEAFF. The CDR3, as DNA: TGTGCTGTTAGCTCGGGGCAGGGGACTGAAGCTTTCTTT. Together with reference TRBV12-5 and TRBJ1-1, the CDR3 gives the full variable domain: DARVTQTPRHKVTEMGQEVTMRCQPILGHNTVFWYRQTMMQGLELLAYFRNRAPLDDSGMPKDRFSAEMPDATLATLKIQPSEPRDSAVYFCAVSSGQGTEAFFGQGTRLTVV.

The chain recombines TRBV12-3 or TRBV12-4 with TRBJ2-7; the D gene is possibly TRBD2 (6 bases). The CDR3 is 13 residues long. Between the trimmed V and J ends, which lost 2 bases and 5 bases, there was a span of 10 bases. CDR3 sequence: CASSLFSSDEQYF. The DNA for the CDR3 is TGTGCCAGCAGTTTATTTTCTAGCGACGAGCAGTACTTC.

The sample holds one count of this clone. The chain recombines TRBV6-1 with TRBJ1-4, with no clear D. Trimming pared 7 bases from V and 7 bases from J, leaving 13 bases between. The CDR3 spans 13 residues. Germline V lookup: CDR1 MNHNS, CDR2 SASEGT. The CDR3 nucleotides are TGTGCCAGCACCTCGTTGTTCAGTGAAAAACTGTTTTTT. Amino acid sequence: CASTSLFSEKLFF.

This clone appeared a few times. The chain uses TRBV11-3 and TRBJ2-7; weak D call: TRBD2 (6 bases). This CDR3 is built from 14 residues. V dropped 1 base and J dropped 3 bases, with 10 bases sitting between them. The germline CDR1 and CDR2 sequences are SGHNT and YENEEA. The CDR3 region has the DNA TGTGCCAGCAGCTTAGGGGGGACTGGCTACGAGCAGTACTTC. Translation: CASSLGGTGYEQYF.

The rearrangement links TRBV30 to TRBJ1-1; 7 nucleotides match TRBD1. Germline V gene sequence: CDR1 GTSNPN, CDR2 SVGIG (reference sequence). The V gene end was trimmed by 3 bases and the J gene end by 3 bases; junction bases not matched to a gene: 10. The CDR3 extends over 15 amino acids. The CDR3 nucleotides read TGTGCCTGGAGCCCGGTGCTCAGGGGGGACACTGAAGCTTTCTTT. The encoded protein is CAWSPVLRGDTEAFF.

This clone was counted a single time. CDR3 DNA: TGTGCCAGCAGCCCATCAACGGGGGGTGGTAGTAATCAGCCCCAGCATTTT. It codes for CASSPSTGGGSNQPQHF. The chain recombines TRBV7-9 with TRBJ1-5, with D perhaps matching TRBD1 (5 bases). Germline CDR1 SEHNR, CDR2 FQNEAQ (reference sequence). The CDR3 totals 17 residues. V dropped 5 bases and J dropped 4 bases, with 21 bases sitting between them.

The chain combines TRBV4-3 with TRBJ2-3; a possible D gene is TRBD2 (6 bases). The CDR3 totals 17 residues. CDR1 and CDR2 (germline): LGHNA, YSLEER. The V end lost 5 bases, the J end lost 4 bases, and 22 bases lay between the germline ends. Here the CDR3 reads CASSSSRGLDGADTQYF. In nucleotides, the CDR3 is TGCGCCAGCAGCTCCAGTCGGGGGTTGGATGGCGCAGATACGCAGTATTTT.

This clone was recorded a few times. The chain joins TRBV10-3 to TRBJ2-2; 8 positions match TRBD1. J lost 4 bases, V lost 10 bases, and 17 bases had no gene match. Looked up from germline, CDR1 is ENHRY and CDR2 is SYGVKD. CDR3 length: 17 residues. As DNA, the CDR3 is TGTGCCACCCTCCCGGACAGGGCGCGAGTGGGCACCGGGGAGCTGTTTTTT. This encodes CATLPDRARVGTGELFF.

This chain links TRBV28 with TRBJ1-2; no definite D call. The V gene lost 2 bases and the J gene lost 5 bases, with 6 bases spanning the gap. This CDR3 contains 12 residues. Germline V CDR1 and CDR2: MDHEN, SYDVKM. The CDR3 region has the DNA TGTGCCAGCAGTTTACGTAGTTATGGCTACACCTTC. This sequence encodes CASSLRSYGYTF.